This T cell receptor beta chain emerged from a study of OX40 agonist ivuxolimab in advanced cancers. Regarding the complete study: Ivuxolimab was a fully human IgG2 agonistic monoclonal antibody targeting the costimulatory receptor OX40 (CD134). The monotherapy dose-escalation portion (N of about 50 patients) of the phase I ivuxolimab trial is reported in the paper. Peripheral TCRbeta sequencing was intended to test whether TCR sequence diversity was altered and clonal T-cell expansion was caused by ivuxolimab. Intravenous ivuxolimab was administered to patients every 2 weeks at six dose levels: 0.01, 0.1, 0.3, 1.5, 3 and 10 mg/kg. The dose-escalation cohort was roughly 87% male with a mean age of approximately 59 years, ranging from about 20 to 85. Three dose-escalation patients achieved partial responses, one with hepatocellular carcinoma and two with cutaneous melanoma. Patients were allowed to have had prior anti-PD-1, anti-PD-L1 or anti-CTLA-4 therapy, and more than 30% of the dose-escalation patients had previously received checkpoint inhibitors. Among the 50 to 55 dose-escalation patients, around 20 had hepatocellular carcinoma, around 15 melanoma, 9 renal cell carcinoma and 9 head and neck cancer. Study-wide findings and limitations: After ivuxolimab, expanded clones were on average more numerous among CD8+ T cells than among CD4+ T cells. The antigen specificity of the clonally expanded peripheral T cells was not determined. At doses from 0.1 to 3.0 mg/kg, clonal expansion was seen in both CD4+ and CD8+ blood T cells between baseline and week 6. In partial responders in the 0.1-3.0 mg/kg groups, normalized peripheral clonal expansion was found to be among the lowest, especially among CD8+ T cells. Low levels of normalized T-cell clonal expansion were also seen in some nonresponding patients.

This clone was counted between two and nine times. Its specific antigen is unknown. No much larger clone exists at a distance of one base, and base qualities are not known. Patients with a history of autoimmune disease or receiving systemic immunosuppression were excluded from the trial. In every dose cohort, peripheral blood was drawn for TCR sequencing at baseline, cycle 4 day 1, and cycle 7 day 1. Samples came from an open-label, multicenter, first-in-human phase I dose-escalation trial of ivuxolimab. The trial enrolled adults with locally advanced or metastatic head and neck squamous cell, hepatocellular, melanoma or renal cell carcinoma. Before TCR sequencing, CD4+ and CD8+ T cells were separately sorted from peripheral blood. Genomic DNA was isolated from the sorted cells so that the TCRbeta CDR3 region could be sequenced. TCRbeta CDR3 regions were sequenced using the immunoSEQ Assay. The immuneACCESS repertoire file appears here via TCRdb, limited to in-frame rearrangements. These files lack a portion of the clones; in checked studies, under half of the deficit traces to unresolved V genes, and the cause of the others is not known. This sample comprises around 76,000 clones, 70% to 85% of them detected only once. The biggest ten clones account for roughly 1.2% of the sample.

The germline V gene specifies MGHRA as CDR1 and YSYEKL as CDR2. Trimming takes 9 bases from V and 4 bases from J, and the germline ends sit 19 bases apart. The CDR3 holds 14 amino acids from the cysteine to the phenylalanine. The read is trimmed to its CDR3 DNA, 42 bases read in frame from base 1. Sequencing used CD4+ or CD8+ T cells sorted from blood, obtained in a trial of the OX40 agonist ivuxolimab. This chain is built from TRBV4-1 and TRBJ2-7; no D gene can be assigned with confidence. The TCR comes from an adult with an advanced solid tumor such as melanoma, head and neck, liver or kidney cancer. Read as DNA, the sequence is TGCGCCAGGTACGGGCAGCGTCTTGGGTACGAGCAGTACTTC. The encoded protein is CARYGQRLGYEQYF.